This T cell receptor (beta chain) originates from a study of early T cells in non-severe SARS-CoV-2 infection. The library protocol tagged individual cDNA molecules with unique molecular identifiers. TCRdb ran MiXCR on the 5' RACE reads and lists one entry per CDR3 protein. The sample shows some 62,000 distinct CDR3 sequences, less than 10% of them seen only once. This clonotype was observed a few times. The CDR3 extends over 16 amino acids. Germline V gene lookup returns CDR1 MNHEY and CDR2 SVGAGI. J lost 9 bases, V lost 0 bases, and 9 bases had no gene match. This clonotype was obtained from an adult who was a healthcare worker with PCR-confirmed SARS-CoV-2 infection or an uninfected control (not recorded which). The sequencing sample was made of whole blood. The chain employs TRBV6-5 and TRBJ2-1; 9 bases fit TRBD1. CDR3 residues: CASSYSGTGFRGEQFF. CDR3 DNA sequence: TGTGCCAGCAGTTACTCGGGGACAGGGTTTAGGGGTGAGCAGTTCTTC.